The entry that follows covers one T cell receptor beta chain sequence. The ends lost 5 bases at V and 1 base at J; junction bases unmatched: 7. Germline V gives CDR1 SEHNR, CDR2 FQNEAQ (reference sequence). The length of the CDR3 is 16 residues. Data came from immunoSEQ multiplex PCR; TCRdb stores just in-frame clones and leaves some out. The sample lists about 130,000 clones, roughly 77% seen once, with roughly 5.1% in the top ten. The data were taken from a study of blood T cell repertoires in COVID-19. The rearrangement joins TRBV7-9 to TRBJ1-1, with TRBD1 identical over 10 bases. The TCR originated in a woman aged 70-85 years with COVID-19, enrolled during active disease. Sequencing was performed on peripheral blood. This CDR3 is CASSPVTGGWNTEAFF. The CDR3 bases are TGTGCCAGCAGCCCCGTGACAGGGGGCTGGAACACTGAAGCTTTCTTT.